The sequence of this T cell receptor (beta chain) was determined in a study of OX40 agonist ivuxolimab in advanced cancers. Study details: Intravenous ivuxolimab was administered to patients every 2 weeks at 0.01 to 10 mg/kg. Patients with prior anti-PD-1, anti-PD-L1 or anti-CTLA-4 therapy were eligible; less than 50% had some. Of mixed ages from about 23 to 79 and averaging around 60 years, the group was about 86% male. Hepatocellular carcinoma, melanoma, renal cell or head and neck cancer affected the dose-escalation patients.

Data came from immunoSEQ multiplex PCR; TCRdb stores just in-frame clones and leaves some out. Of tens of thousands of clones listed, 90% are singletons. CDR1 is MNHEY and CDR2 is SMNVEV in the germline V gene (reference sequence). Trimming took 3 bases from V and 0 from J, leaving 16 bases between them. The CDR3 runs 17 residues. This clonotype was obtained from an adult with an advanced solid tumor such as melanoma, head and neck, liver or kidney cancer. The chain has TRBV27 and TRBJ2-3; maybe TRBD2 (6 bases). The source material was CD4+ or CD8+ T cells sorted from blood, sampled in a trial of the OX40 agonist ivuxolimab. The CDR3 coding sequence is TGTGCCAGCAGTTTGGAGGGGTTGAGGACTAGCACAGATACGCAGTATTTT. It encodes CASSLEGLRTSTDTQYF.